This T cell receptor (beta chain) is drawn from a study of T cells after yellow fever vaccination. Study details: Fractions of limited cellularity were prepared by means of SMART-Seq v4 Ultra Low Input. Study results and limitations: Most clones from primary vaccination were detected again post-booster (about 96% CD4, 88% CD8).

This clonotype has more than one count but fewer than ten. The antigen remains unidentified. Trimming took 0 bases from V and 4 from J, leaving 7 bases between them. The CDR3 runs 15 residues. Germline CDR1 SGHTA, CDR2 FQGTGA. TCRdb ran MiXCR on the 5' RACE reads and lists one entry per CDR3 protein. The data hold 150,000 to 200,000 distinct CDR3 sequences, with about 10% observed a single time. This chain joins TRBV7-3 and TRBJ1-6, with D unresolved. Here the sequenced sample was CD8+ T cells sorted from PBMCs, taken 15 days after the yellow fever booster vaccination. The TCR comes from a man aged 18 to 35 who received the YFV17D yellow fever vaccine. CDR3 coding DNA: TGTGCCAGCAGCTTAACCGGGTCTTATAATTCACCCCTCCACTTT. This sequence encodes CASSLTGSYNSPLHF. Full variable domain (outside the CDR3, taken from reference TRBV7-3 and TRBJ1-6): GAGVSQTPSNKVTEKGKYVELRCDPISGHTALYWYRQSLGQGPEFLIYFQGTGAADDSGLPNDRFFAVRPEGSVSTLKIQRTERGDSAVYLCASSLTGSYNSPLHFGNGTRLTVT.